This TCR beta chain was found in a study of Graves' ophthalmopathy and Graves' hyperthyroidism (dated by TCRdb to 2017 to 2018). Broadly, across the study: Hyperthyroidism was considered stable if no progression to ophthalmopathy occurred within 18 months of follow-up. The study used TCR beta repertoire signatures to distinguish Graves' ophthalmopathy from Graves' hyperthyroidism and to predict progression to ophthalmopathy. In total, some 130 blood samples were TCR-sequenced: approximately 42 ophthalmopathy, 80 or so hyperthyroidism and approximately 17 hyperthyroidism-to-ophthalmopathy patients. To explore V-J signatures that distinguish ophthalmopathy from hyperthyroidism, a discovery set of under 110 patients was enrolled, made up of approximately 45 with ophthalmopathy and around 57 with stable hyperthyroidism. An independent validation cohort was composed of approximately 18 hyperthyroidism patients and 17 patients who later progressed from hyperthyroidism to ophthalmopathy. T-cell repertoires of thyroid tissue and blood were compared in more than 5 hyperthyroidism patients. Following sampling, methimazole starting at 30 mg daily was administered to hyperthyroidism patients, and high-dose intravenous methylprednisolone was administered to ophthalmopathy patients. General study outcomes and caveats: Most of the expanded thyroid clonotypes with a frequency above 0.001 were also detected in blood, and it was suggested that the thyroid immune response may be reflected by blood repertoires. The 13-signature model separated ophthalmopathy from stable hyperthyroidism with approximately 90% sensitivity and approximately 83% specificity in cross-validation, and 80%/75% in the test set. In validation, the model predicted ophthalmopathy progression with over 60% sensitivity and roughly 72% specificity; roughly 11 predicted patients were CT-confirmed with GO in a median of 6.5 months. Sample size was not statistically predetermined, and group allocation was not concealed from the investigators.

Hyperthyroidism patients were newly diagnosed, with disease duration under 2 months, and aged 18 to 65 years. Patients with other autoimmune diseases, uncontrolled infections, pregnancy or lactation were excluded. Clinical symptoms, serum thyroxine, TRAb, thyroid ultrasound and orbital computed tomography formed the basis of the diagnosis. Total RNA was extracted with Trizol reagent and quality-checked on an Agilent 2100 Bioanalyzer. The germline V gene (reference sequence) specifies DFQATT as CDR1 and SNEGSKA as CDR2. The junction carries 6 bases between V and J, which are trimmed by 5 bases and 8 bases respectively. From the cysteine through the phenylalanine, the CDR3 covers 10 amino acids. Only the CDR3 portion is preserved as DNA: 30 bases, with reading frame beginning at the first base. To note about this clonotype: There is no known antigen for this receptor. Qualities for individual bases were not recorded, and no much larger clone is one base off.

For repertoire sequencing, TCR beta CDR3 regions were amplified from RNA transcripts. The first round of RT-PCR was done with HTBI primers and the Qiagen OneStep RT-PCR kit, and was followed by a second round of multiplex PCR, then size selection and purification. The libraries underwent paired-end sequencing with 100 bp reads on an Illumina HiSeq2000. Under the source paper's analysis protocol: SOAPnuke was used to process the reads, removing any read that contained adapters or uncalled bases, had a mean Phred below 15, or lacked an exact match to the constant primer or identifier. COPE v1.2.5 was used to merge the high-quality paired reads. Clonotypes were defined as unique nucleotide sequences and were aligned to IMGT TRB V, D and J references using MiTCR v1.1. The analysis was limited to V-J combinations with a frequency above 0.0001, which together covered approximately 99% of repertoires. For each V-J combination, a TCR clonal expansion and chaos score was defined as F50 clonal expansion divided by the chaos observed in the TCRdist matrix. Features were reduced by Welch's t-statistics and random forest to around 13 V-J combinations, which fed a naive Bayes classifier. The Morisita-Horn index was used to measure how similar the thyroid and blood repertoires were. In-frame beta chains were kept once TCRdb had trimmed the public reads at Q25 with fastp and called clones with MiXCR. Each CDR3 protein appears once, grouped with its most common genes and DNA. V and J calls and clone size were set by TCRdb, not the authors. The sample table lists about 550,000 distinct CDR3 sequences, under 40% of them with a count of one. The ten largest clones represent around 4% of the sample.

The chain couples TRBV20-1 to TRBJ2-2; the D segment cannot be called with confidence. What was sequenced was peripheral blood or thyroid tissue (not recorded which). The TCR originated in an adult man with Graves' hyperthyroidism. The base sequence is TGCAGTGCTGCCAAAGGGGAGCTGTTTTTT. Its translation reads: CSAAKGELFF.